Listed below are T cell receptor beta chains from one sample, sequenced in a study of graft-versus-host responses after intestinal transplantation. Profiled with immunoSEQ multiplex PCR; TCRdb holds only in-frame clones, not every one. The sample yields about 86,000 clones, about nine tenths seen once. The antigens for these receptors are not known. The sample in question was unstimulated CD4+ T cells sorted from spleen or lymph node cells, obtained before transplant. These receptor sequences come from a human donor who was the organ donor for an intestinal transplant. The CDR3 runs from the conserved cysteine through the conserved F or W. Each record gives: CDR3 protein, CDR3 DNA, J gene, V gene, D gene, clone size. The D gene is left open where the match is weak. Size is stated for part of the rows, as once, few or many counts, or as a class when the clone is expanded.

CDR3: CASSPDRGGGYTF; DNA: TGTGCCAGCAGCCCGGACAGGGGTGGTGGCTACACCTTC; J: TRBJ1-2; V: TRBV11-2; D: TRBD1; size: -
CDR3: CASSISGGQYQETQYF; DNA: TGTGCCAGCAGCATAAGCGGGGGCCAGTACCAAGAGACCCAGTACTTC; J: TRBJ2-5; V: TRBV9; D: TRBD2; size: -
CDR3: CASSLGVRAAETQYF; DNA: TGCGCCAGCAGCTTGGGGGTCAGGGCCGCGGAGACCCAGTACTTC; J: TRBJ2-5; V: TRBV5-1; D: -; size: -
CDR3: CASSTPTSGGGYEQYF; DNA: TGTGCCAGCAGCACCCCGACTAGCGGGGGGGGTTACGAGCAGTACTTC; J: TRBJ2-7; V: TRBV11-2; D: TRBD2; size: -
CDR3: CASSPSPGYGYTF; DNA: TGTGCCAGCAGCCCCTCCCCGGGCTATGGCTACACCTTC; J: TRBJ1-2; V: TRBV7-6; D: -; size: once
CDR3: CASSSTSQLNNEQFF; DNA: TGTGCCAGCAGCTCGACTAGCCAACTAAACAATGAGCAGTTCTTC; J: TRBJ2-1; V: TRBV7-2; D: TRBD2; size: -
CDR3: CASRPTGSGNTIYF; DNA: TGCGCCAGCAGACCCACAGGGTCTGGAAACACCATATATTTT; J: TRBJ1-3; V: TRBV5-1; D: -; size: -
CDR3: CASSLVQGPGEQYF; DNA: TGTGCCAGCAGCTTGGTTCAGGGGCCAGGGGAGCAGTACTTC; J: TRBJ2-7; V: TRBV5-6; D: -; size: -
CDR3: CASSKWTSGGQETQYF; DNA: TGCGCCAGCAGCAAATGGACTAGCGGGGGTCAAGAGACCCAGTACTTC; J: TRBJ2-5; V: TRBV5-1; D: TRBD2; size: -
CDR3: CASRYRDTGELFF; DNA: TGTGCCAGCAGATACAGGGACACCGGGGAGCTGTTTTTT; J: TRBJ2-2; V: TRBV6-1; D: -; size: -
CDR3: CASSRSGTGLNPDTQYF; DNA: TGTGCCAGCTCACGGTCCGGGACAGGGCTGAATCCAGATACGCAGTATTTT; J: TRBJ2-3; V: TRBV18; D: TRBD1; size: -
CDR3: CATSRGQGINEQFF; DNA: TGTGCCACCAGCAGAGGGCAGGGAATCAATGAGCAGTTCTTC; J: TRBJ2-1; V: TRBV15; D: -; size: -
CDR3: CASSLRFSSGNTIYF; DNA: TGTGCCAGCAGCTTGCGGTTCTCTTCTGGAAACACCATATATTTT; J: TRBJ1-3; V: TRBV7-2; D: -; size: -
CDR3: CASSPTGYNEQFF; DNA: TGTGCCAGCAGCCCGACAGGGTACAATGAGCAGTTCTTC; J: TRBJ2-1; V: TRBV11-3; D: TRBD1; size: once
CDR3: CAWSMRGANYGYTF; DNA: TGTGCCTGGAGTATGCGGGGTGCTAACTATGGCTACACCTTC; J: TRBJ1-2; V: TRBV30; D: -; size: once
CDR3: CASSTYRSEQYF; DNA: TGTGCCAGCAGCACATACAGGTCCGAGCAGTACTTC; J: TRBJ2-7; V: TRBV11-2; D: -; size: -
CDR3: CASSFDQGRQPQHF; DNA: TGTGCCAGCAGCTTTGATCAGGGCCGACAGCCCCAGCATTTT; J: TRBJ1-5; V: TRBV7-2; D: -; size: once
CDR3: CASSQDLGAVGEKLFF; DNA: TGTGCCAGCAGCCAAGATCTGGGGGCGGTAGGTGAAAAACTGTTTTTT; J: TRBJ1-4; V: TRBV4-2; D: -; size: -
CDR3: CASGQGRGETGELFF; DNA: TGTGCCAGCGGACAGGGCAGGGGGGAGACCGGGGAGCTGTTTTTT; J: TRBJ2-2; V: TRBV2; D: TRBD1; size: -
CDR3: CASSPRIGSGANVLTF; DNA: TGTGCCAGCAGCCCTAGGATTGGCTCTGGGGCCAACGTCCTGACTTTC; J: TRBJ2-6; V: TRBV7-2; D: -; size: -
CDR3: CASSQVPPRLAATYEQYF; DNA: TGCGCCAGCAGCCAAGTTCCCCCGCGACTAGCGGCCACCTACGAGCAGTACTTC; J: TRBJ2-7; V: TRBV4-1; D: TRBD2; size: -
CDR3: CASSQDSGLADTGELFF; DNA: TGCGCCAGCAGCCAAGATTCCGGACTAGCGGACACCGGGGAGCTGTTTTTT; J: TRBJ2-2; V: TRBV4-3; D: TRBD2; size: -
CDR3: CAIWTGQPNYGYTF; DNA: TGTGCCATCTGGACGGGACAGCCTAACTATGGCTACACCTTC; J: TRBJ1-2; V: TRBV6-7; D: TRBD1; size: few
CDR3: CASSFGGSYEQYF; DNA: TGTGCCAGCAGCTTCGGGGGTTCCTACGAGCAGTACTTC; J: TRBJ2-7; V: TRBV7-3; D: -; size: -
CDR3: CASSLGSGGTEETQYF; DNA: TGCGCCAGCAGCTTGGGTAGCGGGGGGACCGAAGAGACCCAGTACTTC; J: TRBJ2-5; V: TRBV5-1; D: TRBD2; size: -
CDR3: CASSPWGGDSPLHF; DNA: TGTGCCAGCAGCCCCTGGGGGGGAGATTCACCCCTCCACTTT; J: TRBJ1-6; V: TRBV6-5; D: -; size: -
CDR3: CASSPDRGPNQPQHF; DNA: TGTGCCAGCAGCCCCGACAGGGGACCGAATCAGCCCCAGCATTTT; J: TRBJ1-5; V: TRBV6-5; D: TRBD1; size: once
CDR3: CASSQGGGQGLQETQYF; DNA: TGTGCCAGCAGCCAAGGCGGGGGACAGGGGCTACAAGAGACCCAGTACTTC; J: TRBJ2-5; V: TRBV4-2; D: TRBD1; size: -
CDR3: CASSLAGTGELGGYTF; DNA: TGTGCCAGCAGCTTAGCGGGGACAGGGGAGCTTGGGGGCTACACCTTC; J: TRBJ1-2; V: TRBV7-9; D: TRBD1; size: -
CDR3: CASSRDSDTQYF; DNA: TGCGCCAGCTCAAGAGACTCAGATACGCAGTATTTT; J: TRBJ2-3; V: TRBV5-1; D: -; size: -
CDR3: CASSLGLATDTQYF; DNA: TGTGCCAGCAGCTTAGGACTAGCCACAGATACGCAGTATTTT; J: TRBJ2-3; V: TRBV7-6; D: TRBD2; size: -
CDR3: CASSSQGFSYEQYF; DNA: TGTGCCAGCAGCTCGCAGGGTTTCTCCTACGAGCAGTACTTC; J: TRBJ2-7; V: TRBV7-6; D: -; size: -
CDR3: CASSWGGRTEQFF; DNA: TGCGCCAGCAGCTGGGGAGGCAGGACTGAGCAGTTCTTC; J: TRBJ2-1; V: TRBV5-1; D: -; size: -
CDR3: CASSLVPGGSGELFF; DNA: TGCGCCAGCAGCTTGGTCCCAGGGGGAAGCGGGGAGCTGTTTTTT; J: TRBJ2-2; V: TRBV5-1; D: TRBD1; size: -
CDR3: CASSLGGQGGEKLFF; DNA: TGTGCCAGCAGTTTAGGGGGACAGGGAGGTGAAAAACTGTTTTTT; J: TRBJ1-4; V: TRBV28; D: TRBD1; size: -
CDR3: CASSLAGDRTYNEQFF; DNA: TGTGCCAGCAGCTTAGCTGGGGACAGAACCTACAATGAGCAGTTCTTC; J: TRBJ2-1; V: TRBV7-6; D: TRBD1; size: -
CDR3: CASSLQGNTGELFF; DNA: TGTGCCAGCAGTCTGCAGGGGAACACCGGGGAGCTGTTTTTT; J: TRBJ2-2; V: TRBV7-2; D: -; size: -
CDR3: CASLPVPGLAGVGEQYF; DNA: TGTGCCAGCTTACCCGTCCCGGGACTAGCGGGAGTGGGTGAGCAGTACTTC; J: TRBJ2-7; V: TRBV28; D: TRBD2; size: -
CDR3: CASSPDPGVDEKLFF; DNA: TGTGCCAGCAGCCCAGACCCGGGGGTGGATGAAAAACTGTTTTTT; J: TRBJ1-4; V: TRBV7-9; D: -; size: -
CDR3: CASSAGVNYEQYF; DNA: TGTGCCAGCAGCGCGGGAGTTAACTACGAGCAGTACTTC; J: TRBJ2-7; V: TRBV28; D: TRBD2; size: -
CDR3: CASSPTRTSGRVPGSEQYF; DNA: TGTGCCAGCAGCCCGACTCGGACTAGCGGGAGGGTCCCGGGGAGCGAGCAGTACTTC; J: TRBJ2-7; V: TRBV11-1; D: TRBD2; size: -
CDR3: CASSYIGQAYEQYF; DNA: TGTGCCAGCAGCTACATCGGACAGGCCTACGAGCAGTACTTC; J: TRBJ2-7; V: TRBV5-4; D: TRBD1; size: -
CDR3: CASSPSTPSYEQYF; DNA: TGTGCCAGCAGTCCGAGCACGCCTTCCTACGAGCAGTACTTC; J: TRBJ2-7; V: TRBV28; D: -; size: -
CDR3: CASSLSGGTQTDTQYF; DNA: TGTGCCAGCAGCCTATCTGGAGGGACTCAGACAGATACGCAGTATTTT; J: TRBJ2-3; V: TRBV4-2; D: -; size: -
CDR3: CASSLSELAGGPGAQYF; DNA: TGTGCCAGTAGTCTGTCGGAACTAGCGGGAGGGCCTGGGGCGCAGTATTTT; J: TRBJ2-3; V: TRBV19; D: TRBD2; size: -
CDR3: CASSQTQYNEQFF; DNA: TGTGCCAGCAGCCAAACACAGTACAATGAGCAGTTCTTC; J: TRBJ2-1; V: TRBV14; D: -; size: -
CDR3: CASNGGLGEFF; DNA: TGTGCCAGCAACGGGGGTTTAGGAGAGTTCTTC; J: TRBJ2-1; V: TRBV28; D: -; size: -
CDR3: CASLSYNEQFF; DNA: TGTGCCAGCCTAAGCTACAATGAGCAGTTCTTC; J: TRBJ2-1; V: TRBV6-6; D: -; size: -
CDR3: CASTKRSSGAPFQETQYF; DNA: TGTGCCAGCACTAAGAGGTCGAGCGGGGCCCCCTTCCAAGAGACCCAGTACTTC; J: TRBJ2-5; V: TRBV27; D: TRBD2; size: -
CDR3: CASSVQGGDIQYF; DNA: TGTGCCAGCAGCGTCCAGGGTGGGGACATTCAGTACTTC; J: TRBJ2-4; V: TRBV9; D: -; size: -
CDR3: CASSSNRVGQFF; DNA: TGTGCCAGCAGCTCCAACAGGGTAGGGCAGTTCTTC; J: TRBJ2-1; V: TRBV6-6; D: -; size: -
CDR3: CSGCDWTSGVCEQFF; DNA: TGCAGCGGCTGCGACTGGACTAGCGGGGTGTGTGAGCAGTTCTTC; J: TRBJ2-1; V: TRBV29-1; D: TRBD2; size: -
CDR3: CASSDERAASQQFF; DNA: TGTGCCAGCAGTGATGAGAGGGCCGCCTCTCAGCAGTTCTTC; J: TRBJ2-1; V: TRBV2; D: -; size: once
CDR3: CSVRGDAEAFF; DNA: TGCAGCGTTCGGGGGGATGCTGAAGCTTTCTTT; J: TRBJ1-1; V: TRBV29-1; D: -; size: -
CDR3: CAWTGGPYEKLFF; DNA: TGTGCCTGGACGGGGGGACCCTACGAAAAACTGTTTTTT; J: TRBJ1-4; V: TRBV30; D: -; size: -
CDR3: CASTSWTGSNEQYF; DNA: TGTGCCAGCACCTCTTGGACAGGCAGCAACGAGCAGTACTTC; J: TRBJ2-7; V: TRBV11-1; D: TRBD1; size: once
CDR3: CASMGGARGDTQYF; DNA: TGTGCCTCTATGGGGGGAGCTAGGGGAGATACGCAGTATTTT; J: TRBJ2-3; V: TRBV5-4; D: -; size: -
CDR3: CASQGGGNEQFF; DNA: TGTGCCAGCCAGGGGGGAGGCAATGAGCAGTTCTTC; J: TRBJ2-1; V: TRBV6-5; D: -; size: once
CDR3: CASSKVAGGLVETQYF; DNA: TGTGCCAGTAGTAAGGTAGCGGGGGGGCTGGTGGAGACCCAGTACTTC; J: TRBJ2-5; V: TRBV19; D: TRBD2; size: -